This section outlines one T cell receptor (beta chain) sequence together with its context. Its specificity is unknown. Healthy HIV-negative adults with no recent acute infections or vaccinations were recruited as donors. J was trimmed by 5 bases and V by 6 bases; bases with no gene match: 5. The CDR3 spans 15 residues. The V gene's germline CDR1 is LNHDA and CDR2 SQIVND (reference sequence). The sample comes from a study of shared clonotypes between healthy human individuals. Findings of the study overall: Generally, estimated richness proved larger in naive subsets than it did in memory subsets.

Sequenced by immunoSEQ multiplex PCR; TCRdb stores in-frame clones only, minus some. Of approximately 95,000 clones listed, around 67% were seen once; the top ten hold less than 55%. Sequencing was carried out using memory CD8+ T cells sorted from blood. Subset denoted: CD45RO+ cells pooled with CCR7-negative TemRA cells. The clonotype originates from a man aged 30 to 45 in good health. The chain combines TRBV19 with TRBJ2-1; 12 positions match TRBD2. The CDR3 protein is CASRETSGSHNEQFF. Written as DNA, the CDR3 is TGTGCCAGTAGGGAGACTAGCGGGAGCCACAATGAGCAGTTCTTC.